These 8 T cell receptor beta chains originate from one sample sequenced in a study of T cell responses to AZD1222 COVID-19 vaccine. Measured with immunoSEQ multiplex PCR; TCRdb has only the in-frame clones, and not every one. The profile covers over 90,000 clones, with around 89% appearing a single time and roughly an eighth taken by the ten largest. The sample was peripheral blood, taken 28 days after the second AZD1222 dose. The receptors come from an adult who received the AZD1222 COVID-19 vaccine.

The table lists this clone with a few counts. The chain joins TRBV5-5 to TRBJ2-2; tentative D call: TRBD1 (6 bases). The V gene's germline CDR1 is SGHKS and CDR2 YYEKEE (reference sequence). V was clipped by 1 base and J by 6 bases, with 10 bases between them. The CDR3 contains 14 residues. The CDR3 DNA reads TGTGCCAGCAGCTTGCAGGGGATGTCCGGGGAGCTGTTTTTT. Encoded protein: CASSLQGMSGELFF.

V and J are TRBV28 and TRBJ1-2; 7 bases fit TRBD1. Germline-derived CDR1 and CDR2 are MDHEN and SYDVKM. The CDR3 is 16 amino acids. Trimming removed 4 bases from V and 2 bases from J; junction bases left unmatched: 10. The CDR3 region is CASSSSGTAKNYGYTF. CDR3 DNA sequence: TGTGCCAGCAGTTCCTCCGGGACAGCCAAAAACTATGGCTACACCTTC.

The rearrangement links TRBV4-2 to TRBJ1-1, with 7 bases aligning to TRBD1. The V and J ends lost 3 bases and 7 bases, in that order; junction bases with no gene match: 5. The CDR3 extends over 13 amino acids. Germline CDR1 reads LGHNA; CDR2 reads YNFKEQ. The CDR3 loop reads CASSHHDRVEAFF. The CDR3 bases are TGTGCCAGCAGCCACCATGACAGGGTTGAAGCTTTCTTT.

The rearrangement uses TRBV11-3 and TRBJ1-1; TRBD1 is a possible D gene (5 bases). Between the trimmed V and J ends, which lost 2 bases and 1 base, there was a span of 8 bases. The CDR3 is made up of 14 amino acids. Germline V gene data show CDR1 as SGHNT and CDR2 as YENEEA. The CDR3 protein is CASSLWGGNTEAFF. CDR3 bases: TGTGCCAGCAGCTTATGGGGGGGGAACACTGAAGCTTTCTTT.

The rearrangement links TRBV5-1 to TRBJ1-2; no reliable D call. V was cut by 0 bases and J by 7 bases, with 10 bases left in between. The CDR3 is 13 residues long. Germline V gene sequence: CDR1 SGHRS, CDR2 YFSETQ. The chain's CDR3 is CASSLAGTFGYTF. The DNA of the CDR3 is TGCGCCAGCAGCTTGGCTGGCACCTTTGGCTACACCTTC.

The chain couples TRBV7-2 to TRBJ2-7; 8 bases map to TRBD1. The CDR3 covers 14 residues. In germline, CDR1 is SGHTA, CDR2 FQGNSA. The V gene end was trimmed by 2 bases and the J gene end by 1 base; junction bases not matched to a gene: 1. CDR3 DNA sequence: TGTGCCAGCAGCTTATACAGGGGGTCCTACGAGCAGTACTTC. Protein sequence: CASSLYRGSYEQYF.

The genes are TRBV7-9 and TRBJ1-6; no reliable D call. Deletions cut 3 bases from V and 4 bases from J, with 7 bases between. CDR1 SEHNR and CDR2 FQNEAQ come from the germline V gene (reference sequence). This CDR3 is 14 amino acids long. CDR3 residues: CASSLAAYNSPLHF. The CDR3 DNA reads as TGTGCCAGCAGCTTGGCGGCTTATAATTCACCCCTCCACTTT. Combining the CDR3 with reference TRBV7-9 and TRBJ1-6 gives the whole variable domain DTGVSQNPRHKITKRGQNVTFRCDPISEHNRLYWYRQTLGQGPEFLTYFQNEAQLEKSRLLSDRFSAERPKGSFSTLEIQRTEQGDSAMYLCASSLAAYNSPLHFGNGTRLTVT.

This chain connects TRBV7-8 to TRBJ2-1; TRBD2 is a possible D gene (6 bases). The CDR3 loop spans 15 amino acids. The V end lost 4 bases, the J end lost 3 bases, and 13 bases lay between the germline ends. The germline gives CDR1 SGHVS, CDR2 FQNEAQ. The CDR3 is CASSSLTRLYNEQFF. The CDR3 nucleotides are TGTGCCAGCAGCTCCCTGACTAGACTCTACAATGAGCAGTTCTTC.